The clone carrying this T cell receptor beta chain appeared many times. Its antigen is unidentified. Whole-study findings and limits: Tumor memory CD4+ T cell TCR gene usage clustered with blood and lymph node memory CD4+ cells and lymph node naive CD4+ cells.

Naive CD4+ cells had CD25+ Tregs removed. Full-length variable regions came from constant-region reverse primers plus semi-nested Nested Universal Primer A PCR. A single record per CDR3 protein comes from TCRdb applying MiXCR to the 5' RACE reads. The sample yields over 50,000 distinct CDR3 sequences, more than 20% seen once. The CDR3 contains 14 residues. Trimming cost V 0 bases and J 4 bases, with 10 bases left between them. Germline V lookup: CDR1 SGHRS, CDR2 YFSETQ. The specimen was tumor-infiltrating naive CD4+ T cells sorted from the breast tumor. Described subset: naive CD4+ T cells, CD4+CD45RA+CD25-. The rearrangement joins TRBV5-1 to TRBJ1-1; no clear D. This TCR came from a female donor with breast cancer. CDR3 nucleotide sequence: TGCGCCAGCAGCTTGGGATCGAGGAGCACTGAAGCTTTCTTT. It translates to CASSLGSRSTEAFF.